This note documents a single TCR beta chain sequence. PCR used 60 Vbeta primers and 13 Jbeta primers. Assay used: immunoSEQ multiplex PCR; TCRdb lists only in-frame clones, some missing. The data contain roughly 160,000 clones, around four fifths of them seen just once; the ten biggest clones take up about 1.3%. This sample is drawn from a study of cytomegalovirus exposure and HLA in healthy donors. V lost 7 bases and J lost 7, with 13 bases in between. The CDR3 spans 13 residues. In germline, CDR1 is SEHNR, CDR2 FQNEAQ (reference sequence). The sample consisted of PBMCs. The TCR was taken from a woman in her fifties or sixties in good health and CMV-seronegative. The chain is built from TRBV7-9 and TRBJ2-2; D is unresolved. The DNA of the CDR3 is TGTGCCAGCACTCCCACAGTCGGCGGGGAGCTGTTTTTT. It translates to CASTPTVGGELFF.